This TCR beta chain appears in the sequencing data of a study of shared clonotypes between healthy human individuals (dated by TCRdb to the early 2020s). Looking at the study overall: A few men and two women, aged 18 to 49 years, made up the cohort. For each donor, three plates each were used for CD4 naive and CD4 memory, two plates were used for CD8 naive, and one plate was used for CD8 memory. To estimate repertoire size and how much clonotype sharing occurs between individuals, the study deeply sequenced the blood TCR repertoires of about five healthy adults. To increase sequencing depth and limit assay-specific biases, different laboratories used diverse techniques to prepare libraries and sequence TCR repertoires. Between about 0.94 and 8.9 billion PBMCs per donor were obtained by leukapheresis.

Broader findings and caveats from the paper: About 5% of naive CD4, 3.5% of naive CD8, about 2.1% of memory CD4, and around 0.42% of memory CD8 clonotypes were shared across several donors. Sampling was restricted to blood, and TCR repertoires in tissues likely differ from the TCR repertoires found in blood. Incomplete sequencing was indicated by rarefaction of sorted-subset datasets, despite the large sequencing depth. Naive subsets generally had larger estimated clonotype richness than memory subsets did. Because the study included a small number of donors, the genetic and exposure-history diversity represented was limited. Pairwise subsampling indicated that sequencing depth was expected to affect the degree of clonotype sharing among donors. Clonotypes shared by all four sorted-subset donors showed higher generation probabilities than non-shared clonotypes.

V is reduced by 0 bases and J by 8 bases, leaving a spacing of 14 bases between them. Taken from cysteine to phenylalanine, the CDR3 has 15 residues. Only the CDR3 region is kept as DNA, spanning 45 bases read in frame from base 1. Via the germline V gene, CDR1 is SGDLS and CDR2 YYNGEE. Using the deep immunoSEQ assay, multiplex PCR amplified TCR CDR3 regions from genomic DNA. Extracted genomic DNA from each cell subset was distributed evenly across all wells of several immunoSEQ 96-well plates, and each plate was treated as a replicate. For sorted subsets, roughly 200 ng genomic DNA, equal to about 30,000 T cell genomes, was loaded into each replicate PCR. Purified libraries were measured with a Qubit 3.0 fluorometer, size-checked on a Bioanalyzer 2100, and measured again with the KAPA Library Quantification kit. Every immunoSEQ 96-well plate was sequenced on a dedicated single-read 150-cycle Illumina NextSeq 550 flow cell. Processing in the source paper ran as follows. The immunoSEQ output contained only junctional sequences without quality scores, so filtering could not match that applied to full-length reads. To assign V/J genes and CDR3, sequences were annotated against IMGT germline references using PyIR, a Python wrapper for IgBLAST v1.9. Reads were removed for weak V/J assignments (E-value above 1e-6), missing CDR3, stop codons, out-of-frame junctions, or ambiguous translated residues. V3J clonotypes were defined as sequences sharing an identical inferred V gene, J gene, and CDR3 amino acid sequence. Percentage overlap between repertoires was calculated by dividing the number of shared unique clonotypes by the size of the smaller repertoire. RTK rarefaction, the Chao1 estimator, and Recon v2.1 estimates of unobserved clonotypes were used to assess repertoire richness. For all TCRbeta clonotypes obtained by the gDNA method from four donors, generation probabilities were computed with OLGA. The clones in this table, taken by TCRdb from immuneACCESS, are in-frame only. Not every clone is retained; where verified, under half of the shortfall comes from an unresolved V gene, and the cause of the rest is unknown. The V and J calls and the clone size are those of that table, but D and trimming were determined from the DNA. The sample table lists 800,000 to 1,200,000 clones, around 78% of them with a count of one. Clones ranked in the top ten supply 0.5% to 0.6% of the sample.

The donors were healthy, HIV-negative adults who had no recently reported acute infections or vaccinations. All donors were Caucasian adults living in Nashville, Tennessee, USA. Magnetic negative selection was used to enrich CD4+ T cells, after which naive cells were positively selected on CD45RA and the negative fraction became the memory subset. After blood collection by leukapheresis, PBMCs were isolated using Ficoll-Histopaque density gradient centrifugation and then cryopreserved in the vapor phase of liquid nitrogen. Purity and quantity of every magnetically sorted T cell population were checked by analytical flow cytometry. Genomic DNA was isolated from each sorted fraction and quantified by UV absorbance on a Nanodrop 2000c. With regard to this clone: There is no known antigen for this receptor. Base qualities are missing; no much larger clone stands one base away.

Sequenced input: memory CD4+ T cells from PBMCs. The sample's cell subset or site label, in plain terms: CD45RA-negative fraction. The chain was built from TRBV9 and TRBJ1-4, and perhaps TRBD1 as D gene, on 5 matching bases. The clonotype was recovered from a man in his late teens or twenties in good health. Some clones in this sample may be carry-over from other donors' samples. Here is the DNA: TGTGCCAGCAGCGTAGGGTACGGGGGATCCGAAAAACTGTTTTTT. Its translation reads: CASSVGYGGSEKLFF. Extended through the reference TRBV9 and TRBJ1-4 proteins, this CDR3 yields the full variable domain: DSGVTQTPKHLITATGQRVTLRCSPRSGDLSVYWYQQSLDQGLQFLIQYYNGEERAKGNILERFSAQQFPDLHSELNLSSLELGDSALYFCASSVGYGGSEKLFFGSGTQLSVL.